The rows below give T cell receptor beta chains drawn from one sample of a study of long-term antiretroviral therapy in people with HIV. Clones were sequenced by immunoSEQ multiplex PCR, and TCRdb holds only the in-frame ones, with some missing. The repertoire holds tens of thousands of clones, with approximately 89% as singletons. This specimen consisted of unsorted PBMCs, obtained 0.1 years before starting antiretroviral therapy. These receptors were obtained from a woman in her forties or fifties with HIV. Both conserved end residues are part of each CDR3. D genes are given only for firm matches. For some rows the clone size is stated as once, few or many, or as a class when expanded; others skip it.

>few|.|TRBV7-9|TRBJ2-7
CASSLGGAPVNEQYF
TGTGCCAGCAGCTTAGGCGGGGCCCCCGTCAACGAGCAGTACTTC
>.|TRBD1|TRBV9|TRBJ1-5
CASSASGQGMNSNQPQHF
TGTGCCAGCAGCGCCTCGGGACAGGGGATGAATAGCAATCAGCCCCAGCATTTT
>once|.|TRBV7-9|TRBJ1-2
CASSLIEDGYTF
TGTGCCAGCAGCTTAATAGAAGATGGCTACACCTTC
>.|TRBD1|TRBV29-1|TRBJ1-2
CSVEDYGTAYGYTF
TGCAGCGTTGAAGATTACGGGACAGCCTATGGCTACACCTTC
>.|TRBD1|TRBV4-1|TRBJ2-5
CASSHARKTGGVEETQYF
TGCGCCAGCAGCCACGCAAGAAAGACAGGGGGGGTAGAAGAGACCCAGTACTTC
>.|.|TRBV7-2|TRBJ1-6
CASSSPGSPLHF
TGTGCCAGCAGCTCGCCAGGGTCACCCCTCCACTTT
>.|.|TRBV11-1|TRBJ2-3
CASSLAPDTDTQYF
TGTGCCAGCAGCTTAGCCCCCGACACAGATACGCAGTATTTT
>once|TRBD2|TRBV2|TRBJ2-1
CASSEMAGGVNEQFF
TGTGCCAGCAGTGAAATGGCGGGGGGGGTCAATGAGCAGTTCTTC
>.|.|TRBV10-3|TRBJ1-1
CAISQGWNTEAFF
TGTGCCATCAGCCAGGGGTGGAACACTGAAGCTTTCTTT
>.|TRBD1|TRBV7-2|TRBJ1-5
CASSPDRGQPQHF
TGTGCCAGCAGCCCGGACAGGGGTCAGCCCCAGCATTTT
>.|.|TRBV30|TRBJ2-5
CAWRATQGNKQYF
TGTGCCTGGAGGGCAACCCAGGGAAACAAGCAGTACTTC
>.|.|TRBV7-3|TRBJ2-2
CASSLGGINTGELFF
TGTGCCAGCAGCTTAGGAGGGATCAATACCGGGGAGCTGTTTTTT
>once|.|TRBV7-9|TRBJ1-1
CASSLLGGNTEAFF
TGTGCCAGCAGCCTCCTGGGTGGGAACACTGAAGCTTTCTTT
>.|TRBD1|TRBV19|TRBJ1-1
CASSRHARQGTEAFF
TGTGCCAGTAGCAGACACGCCAGACAGGGGACTGAAGCTTTCTTT
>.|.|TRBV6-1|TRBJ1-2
CASSVSGGSFNYGYTF
TGTGCCAGCAGTGTCTCGGGGGGGTCTTTTAACTATGGCTACACCTTC
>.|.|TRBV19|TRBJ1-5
CASSTSGGNQPQHF
TGTGCCAGTAGTACCTCAGGGGGCAATCAGCCCCAGCATTTT
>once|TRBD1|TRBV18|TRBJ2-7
CASSPGQGNHEQYF
TGTGCCAGCTCACCGGGACAGGGCAACCACGAGCAGTACTTC